This T cell receptor beta chain emerged from a study of T-cell reconstitution after alpha-beta-depleted transplantation in children. The authors prepared the TCRbeta library with unique molecular identifiers. TCRdb re-called the PCR reads with MiXCR, one entry per CDR3 protein. Of some 300,000 distinct CDR3 sequences listed, over 9% are singletons. This clonotype was seen ten or more times. This CDR3 region has 13 residues. Germline values: CDR1 MDHEN, CDR2 SYDVKM. The V and J ends lost 6 bases and 10 bases, in that order; junction bases with no gene match: 6. The sequence was collected from a boy less than two years old with acute myeloid leukemia, due to receive a stem cell transplant. The sample here was PBMCs, taken before TCRalphabeta/CD19-depleted stem cell transplant. V gene TRBV28 combines with J gene TRBJ1-4; 9 positions agree with TRBD1. The CDR3 coding sequence is TGTGCCAGCAGCCCAACAGGGGGCACAAAACTGTTTTTT. Its translation: CASSPTGGTKLFF.